The 21 T cell receptor beta chains listed next were all sequenced from one sample in a study of blood T cell repertoires in COVID-19. Produced via immunoSEQ multiplex PCR; TCRdb's table is partial and in-frame only. The data contain under 400,000 clones, about nine tenths of them seen just once; the ten biggest clones take up roughly 2.9%. The source material was peripheral blood. These receptors were collected from a woman in her 30s with COVID-19, enrolled during active disease.

This clone was picked up many times. The chain employs TRBV5-4 and TRBJ1-1, with D possibly matching TRBD1 (6 bases). V was shortened by 4 bases and J by 0 bases, with 19 bases between the two germline ends. Germline V gene data show CDR1 as SGHNT and CDR2 as YYREEE (reference sequence). The CDR3 extends over 17 amino acids. The CDR3, as DNA: TGTGCCAGCAGCGGTACAGGGATCCTGCGTATGAACACTGAAGCTTTCTTT. It specifies CASSGTGILRMNTEAFF.

The rearrangement joins TRBV7-6 to TRBJ2-2; D possibly corresponds to TRBD1 (7 bases). The germline CDR1 and CDR2 sequences are SGHVS and FNYEAQ. The CDR3 is 15 residues long. Trimming removed 2 bases from V and 7 bases from J, with 14 bases in between. The CDR3 DNA is TGTGCCAGCAGCTTATCCCAGGGGGGAATCGGGGAGCTGTTTTTT. Amino acid sequence: CASSLSQGGIGELFF.

This clone was seen once. The chain employs TRBV9 and TRBJ2-7; TRBD2 is a possible D gene (5 bases). The germline V gene has CDR1 SGDLS and CDR2 YYNGEE. The CDR3 loop spans 12 amino acids. The ends were cut back, 3 bases at V and 6 bases at J, with 10 bases in the middle. CDR3 coding DNA: TGTGCCAGCAGCGCGGATGGGAGCGAGCAGTACTTC. It specifies CASSADGSEQYF.

This chain uses TRBV7-8 with TRBJ2-1, with 9 bases fitting TRBD2. The V gene's germline CDR1 is SGHVS and CDR2 FQNEAQ. The CDR3 runs to 18 residues. The ends lost 1 base at V and 8 bases at J; junction bases unmatched: 15. CDR3 coding DNA: TGTGCCAGCAGCTTAGTAGGACTGGGGCTAGCGGGATCGGATGAGCAGTTCTTC. Translated: CASSLVGLGLAGSDEQFF.

V usage is TRBV5-1 and J usage is TRBJ2-6; D unresolved. The CDR3 totals 15 residues. The germline V gene has CDR1 SGHRS and CDR2 YFSETQ. V dropped 1 base and J dropped 2 bases, with 7 bases sitting between them. CDR3 amino acids: CASSLSPAGANVLTF. The CDR3 region has the DNA TGCGCCAGCAGCTTGAGCCCTGCTGGGGCCAACGTCCTGACTTTC.

The chain carries TRBV19 and TRBJ1-5; D gene unclear. Germline V gene lookup returns CDR1 LNHDA and CDR2 SQIVND (reference sequence). This CDR3 has 15 residues. Trimming left V 6 bases short and J 0 bases short, with 12 bases between. CDR3 bases: TGTGCCAGTAGAAGGAGGACGGCTAGCAATCAGCCCCAGCATTTT. The encoded protein is CASRRRTASNQPQHF.

The V call is TRBV7-7, the J call TRBJ2-1; 13 nucleotides agree with TRBD2. CDR1 and CDR2 from the germline V gene are SSHAT and FNYEAQ (reference sequence). The CDR3 consists of 17 residues. The trim removed 5 bases at V and 4 bases at J, leaving 8 bases unmatched. The CDR3 coding sequence is TGTGCCAGCAGCCCACAAAGGGGACTAGCGGGATACAATGAGCAGTTCTTC. This codes for CASSPQRGLAGYNEQFF.

The V and J genes are TRBV12-3 or TRBV12-4 and TRBJ2-2; 7 bases align to TRBD1. Unmatched junction bases numbered 4, after V lost 6 bases and J lost 6 bases. CDR3 length: 13 amino acids. The chain's CDR3 is CASRPTGSGELFF. The CDR3 DNA is TGTGCCAGCAGACCGACAGGGTCCGGGGAGCTGTTTTTT.

V usage is TRBV6-1 and J usage is TRBJ2-3; 13 positions agree with TRBD2. Germline-derived CDR1 and CDR2 are MNHNS and SASEGT. V dropped 3 bases and J dropped 3; count of bases not matched to a gene: 6. The CDR3 is made up of 17 amino acids. CDR3 in DNA: TGTGCCAGCAGTGACCGGACTAGCGGGAGCGTAACAGATACGCAGTATTTT. Residues: CASSDRTSGSVTDTQYF.

The CDR3 sequence: CAWSVLPGHNYGYTF. CDR3 nucleotide sequence: TGTGCCTGGAGTGTACTCCCAGGACATAACTATGGCTACACCTTC. This sequence joins TRBV30 and TRBJ1-2; tentatively, D is TRBD1 (5 bases). CDR3 length: 15 amino acids. V lost 0 bases and J 1 base, leaving 12 bases between the germline ends. CDR1 and CDR2 (germline): GTSNPN, SVGIG (reference sequence).

The chain joins TRBV9 to TRBJ1-2; D ambiguous. In germline, CDR1 is SGDLS, CDR2 YYNGEE. The CDR3 contains 15 residues. V dropped 4 bases and J dropped 1 base, with 14 bases sitting between them. DNA for the CDR3: TGTGCCAGCAGCCCGAGCGGCATTTATAACTATGGCTACACCTTC. This gives the protein CASSPSGIYNYGYTF.

The V call is TRBV6-4, the J call TRBJ2-5; 10 nucleotides match TRBD2. Losses at the gene ends were 4 bases for V and 5 bases for J; bases not matched to a gene: 10. This CDR3 has 16 amino acids. Germline CDR1 reads MRHNA; CDR2 reads SNTAGT. CDR3 residues: CASSAGAGGPIETQYF. CDR3 nucleotides: TGTGCCAGCAGTGCGGGAGCGGGAGGGCCTATTGAGACCCAGTACTTC.

This clone has only one observation. The V call is TRBV5-6, the J call TRBJ2-1; possibly TRBD2 for D (5 bases). The germline gives CDR1 SGHDT, CDR2 YYEEEE. This CDR3 region has 11 residues. Trimming stripped 4 bases from V and 8 bases from J, with 7 bases between. The CDR3: CASSLSDEQFF. The CDR3 DNA is TGTGCCAGCAGCCTTAGCGATGAGCAGTTCTTC.

This clone has a handful of counts. The V call is TRBV19, the J call TRBJ1-4, with D perhaps matching TRBD1 (6 bases). The CDR3 spans 13 residues. Germline CDR1 and CDR2: LNHDA and SQIVND (reference sequence). Trimming stripped 4 bases from V and 7 bases from J, with 10 bases between. The CDR3 loop reads CASSTRGAEKLFF. CDR3 coding DNA: TGTGCCAGTAGTACTCGGGGGGCTGAAAAACTGTTTTTT.

The genes are TRBV5-6 and TRBJ2-3; weak D call: TRBD2 (6 bases). The CDR3 totals 14 residues. Trimming removed 3 bases from V and 5 bases from J, with 13 bases in between. Germline V CDR1 and CDR2: SGHDT, YYEEEE. The CDR3 here is CASSSKRVGDTQYF. CDR3 DNA: TGTGCCAGCAGCTCAAAGCGGGTCGGAGATACGCAGTATTTT. The complete variable domain, with remaining parts taken from reference TRBV5-6 and TRBJ2-3, reads DAGVTQSPTHLIKTRGQQVTLRCSPKSGHDTVSWYQQALGQGPQFIFQYYEEEERQRGNFPDRFSGHQFPNYSSELNVNALLLGDSALYLCASSSKRVGDTQYFGPGTRLTVL.

On this clone itself: A clone one base away is much larger, so this may be a read error. The CDR3 loop reads CASSLTVSYEQYF. CDR3 DNA sequence: TGTGCCAGCAGCTTGACAGTCTCCTACGAGCAGTACTTC. The chain links TRBV11-3 to TRBJ2-7, with D possibly matching TRBD1 (5 bases). The V and J ends lost 3 bases and 0 bases respectively, with 6 bases between them. The germline CDR1 and CDR2 sequences are SGHNT and YENEEA. The CDR3 consists of 13 residues.

The chain carries TRBV30 and TRBJ2-6; weak D call: TRBD1 (5 bases). The length of the CDR3 is 16 residues. V dropped 0 bases and J dropped 4 bases, with 13 bases sitting between them. Germline loops: CDR1 GTSNPN, CDR2 SVGIG (reference sequence). In DNA, the CDR3 is TGTGCCTGGAGTGTACTTTCAGGGCTCGGGGCCAACGTCCTGACTTTC. Encoded protein: CAWSVLSGLGANVLTF.

This chain uses TRBV13 with TRBJ2-7; tentatively, D is TRBD1 (6 bases). Trimming left V 6 bases short and J 0 bases short, with 15 bases between. Germline lookup yields CDR1 PRHDT and CDR2 FYEKMQ (reference sequence). The CDR3 covers 15 residues. CDR3 sequence reads: CASRLGPDSSYEQYF. CDR3 coding DNA: TGTGCCAGCAGACTTGGCCCGGACAGCTCCTACGAGCAGTACTTC.

V and J are TRBV10-3 and TRBJ2-1, with a tentative D call TRBD1 (5 bases). The CDR3 consists of 13 residues. V was shortened by 2 bases and J by 5 bases, with 7 bases between the two germline ends. Germline V gene data show CDR1 as ENHRY and CDR2 as SYGVKD. The CDR3 is CAISEEGDNEQFF. CDR3 nucleotide sequence: TGTGCCATCAGTGAGGAAGGGGACAATGAGCAGTTCTTC.

This clone was observed once. This rearrangement joins TRBV28 to TRBJ1-2; TRBD1 matches 9 bases. The V and J ends lost 3 bases and 6 bases, in that order; junction bases with no gene match: 14. Germline CDR1 is MDHEN and CDR2 is SYDVKM. CDR3 length: 17 residues. The CDR3 DNA reads TGTGCCAGCAGTTTGGAAACGTACAGGGGGCAGCGAAATGGCTACACCTTC. Translating it yields CASSLETYRGQRNGYTF.

This clone appeared a single time. This sequence joins TRBV2 and TRBJ1-5, with 7 bases identical to TRBD1. Trimming at V came to 5 bases and at J to 3 bases, leaving 4 bases not matched to a gene. The CDR3 is 14 amino acids. Germline V gives CDR1 SNHLY, CDR2 FYNNEI. Written as DNA, the CDR3 is TGTGCCAGCAGTTCGGGACAGCTCAATCAGCCCCAGCATTTT. It encodes CASSSGQLNQPQHF.